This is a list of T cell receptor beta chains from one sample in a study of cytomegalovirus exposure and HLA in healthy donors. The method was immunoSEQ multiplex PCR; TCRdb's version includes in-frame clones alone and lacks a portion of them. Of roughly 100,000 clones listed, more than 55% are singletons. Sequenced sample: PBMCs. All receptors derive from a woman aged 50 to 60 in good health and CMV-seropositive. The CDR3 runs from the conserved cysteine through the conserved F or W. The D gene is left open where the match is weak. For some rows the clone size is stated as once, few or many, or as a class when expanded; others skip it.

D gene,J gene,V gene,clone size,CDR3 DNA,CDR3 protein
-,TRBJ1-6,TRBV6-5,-,TGTGCCAGCAGTTCCCGGGACTGGGCGAATTCACCCCTCCACTTT,CASSSRDWANSPLHF
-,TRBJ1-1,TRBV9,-,TGTGCCAGCAGCCTTGGAGGGTTGAACACTGAAGCTTTCTTT,CASSLGGLNTEAFF
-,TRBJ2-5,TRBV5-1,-,TGCGCCAGCAGCCCGAGAACTTACCAAGAGACCCAGTACTTC,CASSPRTYQETQYF
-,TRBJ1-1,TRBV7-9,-,TGTGCCAGCAGCTTAGGATTCGGTCGGGACACTGAAGCTTTCTTT,CASSLGFGRDTEAFF
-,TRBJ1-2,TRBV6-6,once,TGTGCCAGCAGTTATAAGGGGGCTAACTATGGCTACACCTTC,CASSYKGANYGYTF
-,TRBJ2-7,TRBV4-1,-,TGCGCCAGCAGCCAAGATCAAGGCCGAGGGTACGAGCAGTACTTC,CASSQDQGRGYEQYF
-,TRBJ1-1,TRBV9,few,TGTGCCAGCAGCGAAGATGACACGAACACTGAAGCTTTCTTT,CASSEDDTNTEAFF
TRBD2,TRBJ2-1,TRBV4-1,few,TGCGCCAGCAGCCAAGAATGGGGTAGCGGGGGTTTGATGGGTGGTGAGCAGTTCTTC,CASSQEWGSGGLMGGEQFF
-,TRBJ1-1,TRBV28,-,TGTGCCAGCAGTTTTGGGGCGCAGAACACTGAAGCTTTCTTT,CASSFGAQNTEAFF
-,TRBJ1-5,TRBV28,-,TGTGCCAGCAGTGGCAATGACAGGTTTTATAGCAATCAGCCCCAGCATTTT,CASSGNDRFYSNQPQHF
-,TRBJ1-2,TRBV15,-,TGTGCCACCAGCAACCTTGGGGGGGGGAGCAACTATGGCTACACCTTC,CATSNLGGGSNYGYTF
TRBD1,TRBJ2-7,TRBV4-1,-,TGCGCCAGCAGCCAAGAAAGGGGAAAGGGAGCCGGGACAGCCCCCTACGAGCAGTACTTC,CASSQERGKGAGTAPYEQYF
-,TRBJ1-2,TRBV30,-,TGTGCCTGGAGTGACCCCCGGATGGGGGCCTACACCTTC,CAWSDPRMGAYTF
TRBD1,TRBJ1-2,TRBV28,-,TGTGCCAGCAGTTCACCGGGACAGACCGTACCCGACCAATCCGGTGGCTACACCTTC,CASSSPGQTVPDQSGGYTF
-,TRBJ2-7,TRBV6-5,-,TGTGCCAGCAGTGGTCCGGGAAGGGAGCAGTACTTC,CASSGPGREQYF
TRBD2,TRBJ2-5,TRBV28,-,TGTGCCAGCAGTTTCGGACTAGCGGGGGTCCAAGAGACCCAGTACTTC,CASSFGLAGVQETQYF
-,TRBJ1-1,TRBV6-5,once,TGTGCCAGCAGTAACAGGGTGTTTAACACTGAAGCTTTCTTT,CASSNRVFNTEAFF
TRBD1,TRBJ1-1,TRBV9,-,TGTGCCAGCAGCGGACAGGGCCTAGGAACTGAAGCTTTCTTT,CASSGQGLGTEAFF
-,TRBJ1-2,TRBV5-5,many,TGTGCCAGCACCCCCGAGCGCAACTATGGCTACACCTTC,CASTPERNYGYTF
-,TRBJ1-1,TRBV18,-,TGTGCCAGCTCACCCATAGAAACAGTAATCATGAACACTGAAGCTTTCTTT,CASSPIETVIMNTEAFF
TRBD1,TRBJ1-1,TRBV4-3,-,TGCGCCAGCAGCCTAGGACAGGGGAGCGGGAACACTGAAGCTTTCTTT,CASSLGQGSGNTEAFF
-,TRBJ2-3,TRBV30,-,TGTGCCTGGAGTGTGGGGGGAACGAGCACAGATACGCAGTATTTT,CAWSVGGTSTDTQYF
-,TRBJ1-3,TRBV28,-,TGTGCCACCTCTGGGGGCAGTGACTCTGGAAACACCATATATTTT,CATSGGSDSGNTIYF
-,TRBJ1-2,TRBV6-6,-,TGTGCCAGCCGCGGGGGCCAGGGGTATGGCTACACCTTC,CASRGGQGYGYTF
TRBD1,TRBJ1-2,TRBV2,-,TGTGCCAGCAGTGAAGCCGACAGGGTGTTCACCTTC,CASSEADRVFTF
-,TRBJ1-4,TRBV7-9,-,TGTGCCAGCAGCTTAGGGTCTGGCCTTTTTGAAAAACTGTTTTTT,CASSLGSGLFEKLFF
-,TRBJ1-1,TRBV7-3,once,TGTGCCAGCAGCTTAATGGGGGCCTCTGAAGCTTTCTTT,CASSLMGASEAFF
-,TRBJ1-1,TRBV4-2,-,TGTGCCAGCAGCCAAGATACGGGGGACTCTGAAGCTTTCTTT,CASSQDTGDSEAFF
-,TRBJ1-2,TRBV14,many,TGTGCCAGCAGCCAATCACAGAGATATGGCTACACCTTC,CASSQSQRYGYTF
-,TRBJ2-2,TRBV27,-,TGTGCCAGCAGTTTAAGGGGTTTCGTTTCTTTTGACACCGGGGAGCTGTTTTTT,CASSLRGFVSFDTGELFF
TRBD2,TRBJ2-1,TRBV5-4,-,TGTGCCAGCAGCGGGGGACTAGCGGGAGGGCAGTTCTTC,CASSGGLAGGQFF
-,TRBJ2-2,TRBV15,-,TGTGCCACCAGCAGGGACTATTCCGCGTCGAACACCGGGGAGCTGTTTTTT,CATSRDYSASNTGELFF
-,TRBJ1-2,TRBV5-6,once,TGTGCCAGCAGCGCTGGCGGCGGAAACTATGGCTACACCTTC,CASSAGGGNYGYTF
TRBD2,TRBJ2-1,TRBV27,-,TGTGCCAGCAGTTTCACTAGCGGGGCCTACAATGAGCAGTTCTTC,CASSFTSGAYNEQFF
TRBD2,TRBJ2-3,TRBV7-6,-,TGTGCCAGCAGCTCGCAGCGGGGGCCCCAACACGATACGCAGTATTTT,CASSSQRGPQHDTQYF
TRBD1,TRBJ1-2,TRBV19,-,TGTGCCAGTAGTATCGGCAGGGGGCCTCTCTATGGCTACACCTTC,CASSIGRGPLYGYTF
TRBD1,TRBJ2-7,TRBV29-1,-,TGCAGCTTTAACACAGGGGGGTACTACGAGCAGTACTTC,CSFNTGGYYEQYF
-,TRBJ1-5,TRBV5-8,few,TGTGCCAGCAGCTGGCAGGGTTGGAGCAATCAGCCCCAGCATTTT,CASSWQGWSNQPQHF
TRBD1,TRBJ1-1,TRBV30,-,TGTGCCTGGAGTTCGGAGCAGGGGGTTTTCCACACTGAAGCTTTCTTT,CAWSSEQGVFHTEAFF
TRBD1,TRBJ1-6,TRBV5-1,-,TGCGCCAGCAAGGTGTCCGGGACAGGGACTAATTCACCCCTCCACTTT,CASKVSGTGTNSPLHF
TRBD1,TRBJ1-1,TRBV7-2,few,TGTGCCAGCAGCGGATGGACAGGGAACACTGAAGCTTTCTTT,CASSGWTGNTEAFF
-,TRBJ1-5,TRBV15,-,TGTGCCACCAGCAGGACGAGGGGGATTAATCAGCCCCAGCATTTT,CATSRTRGINQPQHF
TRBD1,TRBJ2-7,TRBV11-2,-,TGTGCCAGCAGTTGGGGACAGTCCTACGAGCAGTACTTC,CASSWGQSYEQYF
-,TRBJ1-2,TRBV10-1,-,TGCGCCAGCAGTGAGCCGAGAGGGCAGGGGACCTATGGCTACACCTTC,CASSEPRGQGTYGYTF
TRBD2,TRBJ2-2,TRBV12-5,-,TGTGCTAGTGGGTCGAGCGGGGGAGGCGGGGAGCTGTTTTTT,CASGSSGGGGELFF
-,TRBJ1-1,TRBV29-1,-,TGCAGCGTTGGTCACCCGGGGGAGAACACTGAAGCTTTCTTT,CSVGHPGENTEAFF
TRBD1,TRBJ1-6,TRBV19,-,TGTGCCAGTAGTGTCGACAGGGGTGGGAATTCACCCCTCCACTTT,CASSVDRGGNSPLHF
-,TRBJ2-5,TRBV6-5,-,TGTGCCAGCAGTTACTCCCCCTACAGTGCACAAGAGACCCAGTACTTC,CASSYSPYSAQETQYF
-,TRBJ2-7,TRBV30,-,TGTGCCTGGAGTATGGAGGTTTCGTTCTATTACGAGCAGTACTTC,CAWSMEVSFYYEQYF
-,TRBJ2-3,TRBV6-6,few,TGTGCCACGGCACTCGCCGGGGCAGATACGCAGTATTTT,CATALAGADTQYF
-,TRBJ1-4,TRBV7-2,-,TGTGCCAGCAGCTTGGATGCCCCGGGGGGGACTAATGAAAAACTGTTTTTT,CASSLDAPGGTNEKLFF
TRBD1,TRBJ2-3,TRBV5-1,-,TGCGCCAGCAGCTTGGGGGGGACAGGGGAAGCAGATACGCAGTATTTT,CASSLGGTGEADTQYF
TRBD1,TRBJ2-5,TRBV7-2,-,TGTGCCAGCAGCCGGGACAGGGGAGAGACCCAGTACTTC,CASSRDRGETQYF
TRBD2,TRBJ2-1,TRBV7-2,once,TGTGCCAGCAGCCCCGGGACTAGCAATGAGCAGTTCTTC,CASSPGTSNEQFF
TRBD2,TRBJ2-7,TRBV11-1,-,TGTGCCAGCAGCTTAGTGACTAGCGGGGGGGTCGACGAGCAGTACTTC,CASSLVTSGGVDEQYF